This TCR beta chain was recovered during a study of blood T cell repertoires in COVID-19 (TCRdb year 2020). With respect to the entire study: The collaborator samples originated in the United States, Italy and Spain and spanned the acute and convalescent phases of COVID-19. The samples were drawn from two sources: the first 160 participants of the ongoing ImmuneRACE study, and 1,000 to 1,500 subjects contributed by 6 global collaborators. The material from the prospective study consisted of cDNA or gDNA derived from T cells, B-cell-depleted T cells, or PBMCs. A freely available public database, intended as a resource for researchers studying the immune response to SARS-CoV-2, is where the repertoires were released. Subjects who had been exposed to COVID-19, were actively infected with it, or had recovered from it provided the deeply sampled blood TCRbeta repertoires that made up the dataset. Where available, HLA class I and class II types were taken from metadata supplied by the sample provider and were not determined by assay-based typing. Nearly every sample came with metadata listing a de-identified subject ID, COVID-19 status, age in years and sex. Overall results and qualifications from the work: Clinical and demographic metadata were provided uncurated, with the amount varying by source and participant.

With respect to this clone: The clone's antigen remains unknown. No clone much larger than this one lies a single base away; base qualities are absent.

TCRbeta CDR3 regions were amplified from genomic DNA using the immunoSEQ Assay, a bias-controlled multiplex PCR. The paper's processing steps were these. The number of nucleated cells in each sample was estimated from the amplification of reference gene primers within the assay. To quantify the absolute abundance of each unique TCRbeta CDR3 rearrangement, sequence reads were collapsed and filtered. For each sample, productive Simpson clonality was calculated as the square root of Simpson's diversity index over productive rearrangements. TCRdb's version of the immuneACCESS table is confined to in-frame rearrangements and falls short of the full clone set. An unresolved V gene accounts for under half of the shortfall where checked; the remainder is of unknown origin. Clone size and the V and J calls come from that table; the DNA yielded D and trimming. For this sample there are around 200,000 clones; 84% appear just once. The ten largest account for roughly 6.8% of the sample.

The CDR3 sequence holds 13 residues, the cysteine and phenylalanine included. Of all the DNA, just the CDR3 is kept, 39 bases in frame from base 1. Per the germline V gene, SNHLY is the CDR1 and FYNNEI is the CDR2. V lost 3 bases and J lost 4 bases; the stretch between them is 9 bases long. Collaborating institutions collected whole blood in K2EDTA tubes following their own protocols. For TCRbeta analysis, collaborator samples were shipped as frozen whole blood, as isolated PBMCs, or as DNA extracted from either sample type. This receptor chain uses TRBV2 and TRBJ1-1; there is no confident call for the D gene. The source of this sequence is a human donor in a cohort sampled during active COVID-19. The sequenced sample was peripheral blood. The DNA is as follows: TGTGCCAGCAGTGACAATTTTTCCACTGAAGCTTTCTTT. The resulting protein is CASSDNFSTEAFF.